Listed here are 16 T cell receptor beta chains from one sample, sequenced in a study of sequential checkpoint blockade in melanoma. Specified treatment: randomized to nivolumab then ipilimumab (arm A) or the reverse (arm B). Generated by immunoSEQ multiplex PCR, the TCRdb table keeps only in-frame clones and is missing some. This sample yields more than 30,000 clones, of which 30% to 35% are seen a single time; roughly 1.5% belongs to the top ten. Material: tumor tissue (inferred from file names), obtained from a patient given nivolumab and ipilimumab in sequence. These receptors originate from a human donor with melanoma.

This clone was seen only a few times. This CDR3 reads CASILGASVSGANVLTF. The CDR3 DNA reads as TGTGCCAGCATTCTGGGGGCCTCCGTGTCTGGGGCCAACGTCCTGACTTTC. The chain combines TRBV6-8 with TRBJ2-6, with TRBD1 as a possible D gene (6 bases). The CDR3 is made up of 17 amino acids. The germline V gene has CDR1 MNHGY and CDR2 SAAAGT. V was pared by 7 bases and J by 1 base, with 17 bases between.

The V call is TRBV12-5, the J call TRBJ1-1; maybe TRBD1 (6 bases). V dropped 0 bases and J dropped 3 bases, with 17 bases sitting between them. From germline, CDR1 is LGHNT and CDR2 FRNRAP. This CDR3 region has 17 residues. CDR3 residues: CASGLVRGGASDTEAFF. As DNA, the CDR3 is TGTGCTAGTGGTTTGGTGAGGGGGGGCGCGAGTGACACTGAAGCTTTCTTT.

This clone occurred a few times. The CDR3 here is CASSDPLQGLYQPQHF. The CDR3 DNA sequence: TGTGCCAGCAGTGACCCGCTCCAGGGGCTCTATCAGCCCCAGCATTTT. The chain recombines TRBV6-8 with TRBJ1-5; D is possibly TRBD1 (6 bases). V gave up 5 bases and J gave up 5 bases, with 19 bases separating them. Germline V gene lookup returns CDR1 MNHGY and CDR2 SAAAGT. The CDR3 is 16 residues long.

The chain links TRBV23-1 to TRBJ1-2; 10 bases are a match to TRBD1. TRBV23-1 is assigned to the ORF class and has an uncertain function. The length of the CDR3 is 19 residues. The V gene end was trimmed by 1 base and the J gene end by 7 bases; junction bases not matched to a gene: 18. The CDR3 loop is CASSQYRPPGQGFLFGYTF. CDR3 nucleotide sequence: TGCGCCAGCAGTCAATATCGCCCCCCGGGACAGGGGTTCTTGTTTGGCTACACCTTC.

The chain employs TRBV30 and TRBJ1-6; maybe TRBD1 (6 bases). CDR3 length: 13 residues. The V gene lost 3 bases and the J gene lost 10 bases, with 13 bases spanning the gap. CDR1 is GTSNPN and CDR2 is SVGIG in the germline V gene (reference sequence). The CDR3 sequence is CAWSRDTGSPLHF. In DNA, the CDR3 is TGTGCCTGGAGCCGGGACACCGGGTCACCCCTCCACTTT.

The rearrangement uses TRBV5-1 and TRBJ2-7; no definite D call. The CDR3 length is 14 residues. Germline-derived CDR1 and CDR2 are SGHRS and YFSETQ. Trimming pared 1 base from V and 0 bases from J, leaving 8 bases between. CDR3 protein: CASSLSGDSYEQYF. CDR3 DNA sequence: TGCGCCAGCAGCTTGAGTGGCGACTCCTACGAGCAGTACTTC.

This clone showed up just a few times. This chain links TRBV6-4 with TRBJ1-5, with a tentative D call TRBD1 (5 bases). V was pared by 6 bases and J by 2 bases, with 20 bases between. The CDR3 length is 17 residues. Germline loops: CDR1 MRHNA, CDR2 SNTAGT. The CDR3 DNA is TGTGCCAGCAGCCCAATGGCCGGGGGGGGTGGCAATCAGCCCCAGCATTTT. It is translated as CASSPMAGGGGNQPQHF.

CDR3 DNA sequence: TGCGCCAGCAGCCAAGAGAGGGGACAGGAGCAGTACTTC. It encodes CASSQERGQEQYF. The chain recombines TRBV1 with TRBJ2-7; the table gives TRBD1 as D, unverified against the DNA. TRBV1 is a recognized pseudogene. The CDR3 is 13 residues long.

This chain uses TRBV19 with TRBJ2-7; D may correspond to TRBD1 or TRBD2 (5 bases each). V lost 6 bases and J lost 5, with 14 bases in between. Per germline, CDR1 LNHDA and CDR2 SQIVND (reference sequence). The CDR3 runs to 13 residues. As DNA, the CDR3 is TGTGCCAGTAGGGATGGGGGTAGGAACGAGCAGTACTTC. Its translation is CASRDGGRNEQYF.

This clone has more than one count but fewer than ten. This rearrangement joins TRBV6-8 to TRBJ1-6, with D possibly matching TRBD1 (5 bases). V was cut by 4 bases and J by 9 bases, with 10 bases left in between. There are 13 residues in the CDR3. The germline V gene encodes CDR1 MNHGY and CDR2 SAAAGT. CDR3 sequence: CASSWGPPSPLHF. As DNA, the CDR3 is TGTGCCAGCAGTTGGGGACCCCCTTCACCCCTCCACTTT.

The CDR3 DNA is TGCGCCAGCAGCTTTATAGCGGGGGGTTCCTCCTACAATGAGCAGTTCTTC. It codes for CASSFIAGGSSYNEQFF. The J gene is TRBJ2-1, the V gene TRBV5-1; 10 bases line up with TRBD2. CDR1 and CDR2 (germline): SGHRS, YFSETQ. The CDR3 contains 17 residues. V dropped 2 bases and J dropped 0; count of bases not matched to a gene: 5.

The gene calls are TRBV19 and TRBJ2-3; D is unresolved. Trimming shortened V by 9 bases and J by 2 bases, and 15 bases separated the two germline ends. This CDR3 contains 14 residues. Germline CDR1 and CDR2: LNHDA and SQIVND (reference sequence). The CDR3 DNA follows: TGTGCCAGCGGCCTATGGGGAACCACAGATACGCAGTATTTT. Its translation is CASGLWGTTDTQYF.

The V gene is TRBV30, the J gene TRBJ1-3; TRBD1 is a possible D gene (6 bases). Germline V gene sequence: CDR1 GTSNPN, CDR2 SVGIG (reference sequence). The CDR3 runs 16 residues. V was shortened by 3 bases and J by 2 bases, with 17 bases between the two germline ends. CDR3 nucleotides: TGTGCCTGGAGGGTCGTAGGACAGTCGCCTGGAAACACCATATATTTT. It codes for CAWRVVGQSPGNTIYF.

This clone was seen a few times. The V and J genes are TRBV6-8 and TRBJ2-7; D ambiguous. Germline CDR1 MNHGY, CDR2 SAAAGT. Trimming took 4 bases from V and 3 from J, leaving 7 bases between them. CDR3 length equals 12 residues. The CDR3 region is CASSWVSYEQYF. For the CDR3, the DNA is TGTGCCAGCAGTTGGGTGAGCTACGAGCAGTACTTC.

This clone was counted between two and nine times. The chain carries TRBV27 and TRBJ1-1, with D unresolved. Germline loops: CDR1 MNHEY, CDR2 SMNVEV (reference sequence). The CDR3 has 14 residues. V was cut by 3 bases and J by 3 bases, with 11 bases left in between. DNA of the CDR3: TGTGCCAGCAGTTTGGCGGGGAGGTACACTGAAGCTTTCTTT. Amino acid sequence: CASSLAGRYTEAFF.

This clone ranks as medium-sized (0.01 to 0.1%). The sample holds other DNA sequences that translate to the same CDR3. The chain carries TRBV6-8 and TRBJ2-5; unclear D gene. Germline V lookup: CDR1 MNHGY, CDR2 SAAAGT. The V end lost 2 bases, the J end lost 1 base, and 5 bases lay between the germline ends. CDR3 length: 13 amino acids. CDR3: CASSYEFQETQYF. CDR3 bases: TGTGCCAGCAGTTACGAGTTCCAAGAGACCCAGTACTTC.